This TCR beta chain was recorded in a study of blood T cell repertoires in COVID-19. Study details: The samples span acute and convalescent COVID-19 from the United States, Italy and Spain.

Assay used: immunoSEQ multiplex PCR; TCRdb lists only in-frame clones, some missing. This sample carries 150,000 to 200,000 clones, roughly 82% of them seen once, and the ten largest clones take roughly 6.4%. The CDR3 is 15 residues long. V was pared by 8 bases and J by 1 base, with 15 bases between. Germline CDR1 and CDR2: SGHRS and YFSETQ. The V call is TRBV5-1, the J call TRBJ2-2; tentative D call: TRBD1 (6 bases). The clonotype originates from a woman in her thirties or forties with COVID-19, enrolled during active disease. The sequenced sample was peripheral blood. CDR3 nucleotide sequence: TGCGCCAGTGGATCGGACAGAAGGAACACCGGGGAGCTGTTTTTT. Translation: CASGSDRRNTGELFF.